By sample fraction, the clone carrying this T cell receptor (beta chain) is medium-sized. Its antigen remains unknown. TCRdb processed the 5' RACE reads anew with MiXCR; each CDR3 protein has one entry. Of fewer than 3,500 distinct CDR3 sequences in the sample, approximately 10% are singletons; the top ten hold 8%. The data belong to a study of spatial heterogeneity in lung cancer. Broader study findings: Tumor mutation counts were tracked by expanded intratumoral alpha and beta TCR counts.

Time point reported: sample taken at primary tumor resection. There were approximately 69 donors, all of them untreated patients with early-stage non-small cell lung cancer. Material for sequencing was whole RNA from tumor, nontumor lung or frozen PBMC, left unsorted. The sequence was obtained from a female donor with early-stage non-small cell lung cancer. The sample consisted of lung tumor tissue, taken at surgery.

In DNA, the CDR3 is TGTGCCAGCAGCCCGCCTGACAGTTTTTCACCCCTCCACTTT. It translates to CASSPPDSFSPLHF. The chain is built from TRBV28 and TRBJ1-6; tentative D call: TRBD1 (5 bases). Germline V CDR1 and CDR2: MDHEN, SYDVKM. CDR3 length equals 14 residues. Trimming took off 6 bases at V and 9 bases at J, with 15 bases between the two ends.